A selection of T cell receptor beta chains follows, all from one sample in a study of cytomegalovirus exposure and HLA in healthy donors. Here immunoSEQ multiplex PCR was the method, and the copy in TCRdb shows in-frame clones only, minus some. This table holds just over 200,000 clones, around 64% found once. Input material: PBMCs. The receptors stem from a man in his forties or fifties in good health and CMV-seropositive. The CDR3 runs from the conserved cysteine through the conserved F or W. A D gene is named only where the DNA matches it firmly. The size field is filled for only some rows; it gives once, few, many or a size class.

d_call,j_call,clone_size,v_call,cdr3_nt,cdr3_aa
-,TRBJ1-2,-,TRBV4-1,TGCGCCAGCAGCCAAGATCCCCCGCAGGCGAACTATGGCTACACCTTC,CASSQDPPQANYGYTF
TRBD1,TRBJ1-5,few,TRBV7-8,TGTGCCAGCAGCCCGTGGGGACAGGGGAGTCAGCCCCAGCATTTT,CASSPWGQGSQPQHF
-,TRBJ1-6,-,TRBV11-2,TGTGCCAGCAGCTTAGGGTGGGGGGACGGAGGGGAATCACCCCTCCACTTT,CASSLGWGDGGESPLHF
-,TRBJ2-1,-,TRBV7-2,TGTGCCAGCAGCTTAGAAGCGGCGGGGTTCCTCTATGAGCAGTTCTTC,CASSLEAAGFLYEQFF
TRBD2,TRBJ2-7,-,TRBV2,TGTGCCAGCAGTCCCAGGACTAGCGGTCCCTACGAGCAGTACTTC,CASSPRTSGPYEQYF
-,TRBJ2-3,few,TRBV6-1,TGTGCCAGCAGTGAATCAAGTGCAGGGCCCACAGATACGCAGTATTTT,CASSESSAGPTDTQYF
TRBD1,TRBJ2-5,-,TRBV28,TGTGCCAGCAGTCGACAGGGGTTCGGAGAGACCCAGTACTTC,CASSRQGFGETQYF
-,TRBJ1-6,-,TRBV7-9,TGTGCCAGCAGCTCCCAGTCTAATTCACCCCTCCACTTT,CASSSQSNSPLHF
TRBD1,TRBJ1-2,-,TRBV6-5,TGTGCCAGCAGTTGGACAGGAGGTGGTTCTGGCTACACCTTC,CASSWTGGGSGYTF
-,TRBJ1-5,few,TRBV19,TGTGCCAGTAGTCAGGTGACAGGAACCTATCAGCCCCAGCATTTT,CASSQVTGTYQPQHF
-,TRBJ2-5,-,TRBV6-5,TGTGCCACCTCAACGGGGATTAAAGAGACCCAGTACTTC,CATSTGIKETQYF
TRBD1,TRBJ1-1,-,TRBV5-4,TGTGCCAGCAGCACTGGGACAGGGGGCGGAACTGAAGCTTTCTTT,CASSTGTGGGTEAFF
TRBD1,TRBJ2-7,-,TRBV7-2,TGTGCCAGCAGCCTAAGGGGGCCGAGCTCCTACGAGCAGTACTTC,CASSLRGPSSYEQYF
-,TRBJ1-5,-,TRBV6-6,TGTGCCAGCAGCTCCCCGGGGAACAATCAGCCCCAGCATTTT,CASSSPGNNQPQHF
-,TRBJ2-3,-,TRBV4-1,TGCGCCAGCAGCCAAGCGGCAGGGCAGGGCACAGATACGCAGTATTTT,CASSQAAGQGTDTQYF
TRBD1,TRBJ1-1,-,TRBV7-9,TGTTCCAGCAGCCCACGGACCCGGGACAGGGGAATACACACTGAAGCTTTCTTT,CSSSPRTRDRGIHTEAFF
TRBD2,TRBJ2-3,few,TRBV7-6,TGTGCCAGCAGCTCGGGACTAGCGGCCGACGGGGATACGCAGTATTTT,CASSSGLAADGDTQYF
-,TRBJ2-1,-,TRBV4-1,TGCGCCAGCAGCCAAGATCCAGGGCAACCCTACAATGAGCAGTTCTTC,CASSQDPGQPYNEQFF
-,TRBJ2-7,-,TRBV19,TGTGCCAGTAGTATAAGGGGGACCAGCTCCTACGAGCAGTACTTC,CASSIRGTSSYEQYF
-,TRBJ2-7,-,TRBV29-1,TGCAGCGTTGAAGTTCCCTCTCTCTACGAGCAGTACTTC,CSVEVPSLYEQYF
-,TRBJ2-6,-,TRBV19,TGTGCCAGTAGTATCATAGCCTCTGGGGCCAACGTCCTGACTTTC,CASSIIASGANVLTF
TRBD2,TRBJ2-5,-,TRBV11-2,TGTGCCAGCAGCTTAGGTATAGCGGGAGAGACCCAGTACTTC,CASSLGIAGETQYF
-,TRBJ1-2,few,TRBV12-1,TGTGCCAGCAGCTTTATAGGGAGACGGACCCTCTATGGCTACACCTTC,CASSFIGRRTLYGYTF
TRBD1,TRBJ2-6,-,TRBV29-1,TGCAGCGCCCAGGGGGATCCTGGGGCCAACGTCCTGACTTTC,CSAQGDPGANVLTF
TRBD1,TRBJ1-2,few,TRBV6-5,TGTGCCAGCACCTCGACAGGGGGTTTGGAGTTTGGCTACACCTTC,CASTSTGGLEFGYTF
TRBD1,TRBJ1-2,-,TRBV27,TGTGCCAGCAGTCCGTCACAGGGGGTATTGAGGATGGGCTACACCTTC,CASSPSQGVLRMGYTF
-,TRBJ2-3,-,TRBV6-5,TGTGCCAGCAGACCCTCGAGGGGGGGAACAGATACGCAGTATTTT,CASRPSRGGTDTQYF
-,TRBJ2-2,-,TRBV20-1,TGCAGTGCCCAATTCGGGGAGCTGTTTTTT,CSAQFGELFF
-,TRBJ1-1,-,TRBV5-1,TGCGCCAGCAGCCCGGGACAGAACACTGAAGCTTTCTTT,CASSPGQNTEAFF
-,TRBJ1-2,few,TRBV4-3,TGCGCCAGCAGCCAAGCTCGCCAGGCGTACTATGGCTACACCTTC,CASSQARQAYYGYTF
TRBD2,TRBJ2-1,-,TRBV28,TGTGCCGGGACTAGCGGGGGTGTCGATGAGCAGTTCTTC,CAGTSGGVDEQFF